These 8 T cell receptor beta chains came from one sample sequenced in a study of molecular identifiers for immune sequencing clone quantification. Each CDR3 protein is one row after TCRdb ran MiXCR on the PCR reads. The data contain 600,000 to 650,000 distinct CDR3 sequences, around 20% of them singletons. Sequenced sample: naive CD8+ T cells from blood, with Jurkat cell RNA spiked in. Subset meaning: FACS-sorted CD8+CD4-CCR7+CD45RA+ naive T cells. The receptors here all came from a human donor in good health. Some libraries in this study had Jurkat cell RNA spiked in.

The V call is TRBV10-1, the J call TRBJ2-3, with D uncertain. V dropped 11 bases and J dropped 6 bases, with 21 bases sitting between them. Germline V lookup: CDR1 WNHNN, CDR2 SYGVQD (reference sequence). The CDR3 is 14 residues long. This chain's CDR3 is CAGTTSNQLDTQYF. The CDR3 region has the DNA TGCGCCGGCACGACCAGCAACCAGCTTGATACGCAGTATTTT.

This clonotype was recorded many times. V and J are TRBV20-1 and TRBJ2-7; D gene ambiguous. Germline-derived CDR1 and CDR2 are DFQATT and SNEGSKA (reference sequence). The CDR3 sequence is 13 residues long. The V gene lost 3 bases and the J gene lost 5 bases, with 14 bases spanning the gap. DNA for the CDR3: TGCAGTGCTAGTCAGCTAGTCCCGCACGAGCAGTACTTC. Translating gives CSASQLVPHEQYF.

In this sample, this clonotype turned up many times. The J gene is TRBJ2-3, the V gene TRBV23-1; no definite D call. TRBV23-1 is an ORF, and what it does is uncertain. V dropped 3 bases and J dropped 2 bases, with 6 bases sitting between them. This CDR3 region has 13 residues. The CDR3: CASSQRATDTQYF. CDR3 nucleotides: TGCGCCAGCAGTCAGAGAGCCACAGATACGCAGTATTTT.

Worth noting for this clonotype: A read error may be the cause here, since a much bigger clone is one base away. V gene TRBV7-9 combines with J gene TRBJ2-2; no clear D. CDR1 and CDR2 from the germline V gene are SEHNR and FQNEAQ (reference sequence). V was cut by 5 bases and J by 5 bases, with 18 bases left in between. The CDR3 contains 16 residues. CDR3 loop: CASSPTSHRRTGELFF. DNA for the CDR3: TGTGCCAGCAGCCCTACATCTCATCGACGAACCGGGGAGCTGTTTTTT.

This rearrangement joins TRBV9 to TRBJ2-3; D gene unclear. Germline CDR1 reads SGDLS; CDR2 reads YYNGEE. This CDR3 has 13 amino acids. V was pared by 4 bases and J by 3 bases, with 9 bases between. In DNA form, the CDR3 reads TGTGCCAGCAGCCCTAAGAGGACAGATACGCAGTATTTT. This codes for CASSPKRTDTQYF.

Note on this clonotype: The conserved phenylalanine or tryptophan normally closing the CDR3 is absent here, so this likely arose from a read error. This rearrangement joins TRBV7-9 to TRBJ2-7, with 9 bases matching TRBD1. The CDR3 is made up of 14 amino acids. The germline gives CDR1 SEHNR, CDR2 FQNEAQ (reference sequence). DNA of the CDR3: TGTGCCGGCAGCAATCCGGGACAGGGTCTGGAGCAGTACCTC. This sequence encodes CAGSNPGQGLEQYL.

This clonotype was detected a few times. This chain uses TRBV7-9 with TRBJ1-3; no reliable D call. Deletions cut 1 base from V and 0 bases from J, with 10 bases between. CDR1 and CDR2 from the germline V gene are SEHNR and FQNEAQ (reference sequence). The CDR3 consists of 16 residues. DNA of the CDR3: TGTGCCAGCAGCTTAGATGAGGCAGCCTCTGGAAACACCATATATTTT. Amino acids: CASSLDEAASGNTIYF.

In its sample, this clonotype was seen many times. The chain couples TRBV4-3 to TRBJ1-3; D gene uncertain. The CDR3 loop spans 16 amino acids. V was cut by 0 bases and J by 3 bases, with 12 bases left in between. The germline V gene encodes CDR1 LGHNA and CDR2 YSLEER. This CDR3 reads CASSQDAPGGGNTIYF. The CDR3 DNA reads as TGCGCCAGCAGCCAAGATGCCCCGGGCGGTGGAAACACCATATATTTT.